This is a list of T cell receptor beta chains from one sample in a study of molecular identifiers for immune sequencing clone quantification. TCRdb reprocessed the PCR reads via MiXCR and lists one record per CDR3 protein. The sample shows a few hundred thousand distinct CDR3 sequences, 20% to 25% of them seen only once. Sequences were obtained from naive CD8+ T cells from blood, with Jurkat cell RNA spiked in. The receptors stem from a human donor in good health. Some libraries in this study had Jurkat cell RNA spiked in. Both conserved end residues are part of each CDR3. The order of the fields is D gene, clone size, V gene, J gene, CDR3 protein, CDR3 DNA. A D gene is named only where the DNA matches it firmly. For some rows the clone size is stated as once, few or many, or as a class when expanded; others skip it.

>TRBD2|-|TRBV7-9|TRBJ2-1
CASSLRLATYNEQFF
TGTGCCAGCAGCCTACGACTAGCGACCTACAATGAGCAGTTCTTC
>-|-|TRBV28|TRBJ1-5
CASSLLGRVRYNSNQPQHF
TGTGCCAGCAGTTTATTAGGCAGGGTGAGATATAATAGCAATCAGCCCCAGCATTTT
>-|few|TRBV20-1|TRBJ2-7
CSARTLRTYEQYF
TGCAGTGCTAGAACCCTTCGGACTTACGAGCAGTACTTC
>-|-|TRBV20-1|TRBJ1-5
CSARVWGVGQPQHF
TGCAGTGCTAGAGTTTGGGGGGTTGGTCAGCCCCAGCATTTT
>-|-|TRBV6-6|TRBJ2-7
CASSYGELYEQYF
TGTGCCAGCAGTTACGGGGAACTCTACGAGCAGTACTTC
>-|many|TRBV7-9|TRBJ1-1
CASSSTTYTEAFF
TGTGCCAGCAGCAGTACTACCTACACTGAAGCTTTCTTT
>-|many|TRBV6-6|TRBJ2-7
CASSYSIRYYEQYF
TGTGCCAGCAGTTACTCGATTAGATACTACGAGCAGTACTTC
>-|many|TRBV10-2|TRBJ2-3
CASSDPRERVTDTQYF
TGCGCCAGCAGTGATCCCCGGGAACGGGTCACAGATACGCAGTATTTT
>-|-|TRBV6-5|TRBJ2-3
CTSSYSGQGADTQYF
TGTACCAGCAGTTACTCGGGGCAGGGAGCAGATACGCAGTATTTT
>-|many|TRBV4-2|TRBJ1-1
CASSQDWGWNTEAFF
TGTGCCAGCAGCCAAGATTGGGGCTGGAACACTGAAGCTTTCTTT
>TRBD1|-|TRBV19|TRBJ2-1
CASSFGTGGYNEQFF
TGTGCCAGTAGTTTCGGGACAGGGGGCTACAATGAGCAGTTCTTC
>-|many|TRBV4-1|TRBJ2-7
CASSQDLSGDGGEQYF
TGCGCCAGCAGCCAAGATTTATCGGGGGACGGAGGCGAGCAGTACTTC
>TRBD1|-|TRBV19|TRBJ1-5
CASSGDRGINQPQHF
TGTGCCAGTAGCGGGGACAGGGGAATCAATCAGCCCCAGCATTTT
>TRBD2|many|TRBV28|TRBJ2-5
CASSSLAGGWGSETQYF
TGTGCCAGCAGTTCCCTAGCGGGAGGGTGGGGCTCTGAGACCCAGTACTTC
>-|-|TRBV9|TRBJ2-6
CASSAEMGAGANVLTF
TGTGCCAGCAGCGCAGAAATGGGGGCCGGGGCCAACGTCCTGACTTTC
>TRBD1|few|TRBV19|TRBJ1-3
CASGQGPAGNTIYF
TGTGCCAGTGGACAGGGACCGGCTGGAAACACCATATATTTT